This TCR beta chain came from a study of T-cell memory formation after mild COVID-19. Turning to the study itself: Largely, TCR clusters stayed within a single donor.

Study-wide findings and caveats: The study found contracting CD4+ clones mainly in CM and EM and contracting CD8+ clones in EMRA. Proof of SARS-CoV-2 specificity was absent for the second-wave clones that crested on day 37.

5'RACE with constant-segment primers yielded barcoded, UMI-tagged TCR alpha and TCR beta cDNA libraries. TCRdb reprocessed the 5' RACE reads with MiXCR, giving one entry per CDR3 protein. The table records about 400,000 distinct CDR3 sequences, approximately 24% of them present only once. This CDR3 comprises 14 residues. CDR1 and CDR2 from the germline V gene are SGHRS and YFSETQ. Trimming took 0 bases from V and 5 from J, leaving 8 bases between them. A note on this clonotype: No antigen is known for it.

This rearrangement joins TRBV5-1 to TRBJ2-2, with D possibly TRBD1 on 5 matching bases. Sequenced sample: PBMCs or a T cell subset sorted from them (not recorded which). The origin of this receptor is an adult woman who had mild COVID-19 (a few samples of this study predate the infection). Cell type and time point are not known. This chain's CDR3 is CASSLGTLTGELFF. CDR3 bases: TGCGCCAGCAGCTTGGGGACATTGACCGGGGAGCTGTTTTTT.